Reported below is one T cell receptor (beta chain). Its antigen is still unknown. Per-base quality was not reported, and no clone a single base away is much larger than it. The data were taken from a study of blood T cell repertoires in COVID-19 (dated by TCRdb to the early 2020s). Looking at the study overall: The collaborator samples originated in the United States, Italy and Spain and spanned the acute and convalescent phases of COVID-19. HLA class I and class II types, where available, came from metadata supplied by the sample provider rather than from assay-based typing. The dataset comprised deeply sampled blood TCRbeta repertoires from subjects exposed to, actively infected with, or recovered from COVID-19. The repertoires were released in a freely available public database meant as a resource for research on the immune response to SARS-CoV-2. Samples were obtained from the ongoing ImmuneRACE study (first 160 participants) and from about 1,300 subjects provided by 6 global collaborators. The prospective study material was composed of cDNA or gDNA derived from T cells, B-cell-depleted T cells, or PBMCs. Sample metadata almost always included a de-identified subject ID, COVID-19 status, age in years and sex. The study at large found these results: How much clinical and demographic metadata was included differed by source and by participant, and the metadata was provided uncurated.

Whole blood was collected in K2EDTA tubes by collaborating institutions according to the institutions' own protocols. For TCRbeta analysis, collaborator samples were shipped as frozen whole blood, as isolated PBMCs, or as DNA extracted from either sample type. The CDR3 starts with the cysteine, ends with the phenylalanine, and has 12 residues. Only the CDR3 DNA stays, 36 bases, in frame from base 1. Based on the germline V gene, the CDR1 and CDR2 sequences are SNHLY and FYNNEI. Trimming takes 8 bases off V and 9 bases off J; junction bases not matched to a gene: 4. The immunoSEQ Assay, a bias-controlled multiplex PCR, was used to amplify TCRbeta CDR3 regions from genomic DNA. In the paper's pipeline: The number of nucleated cells in each sample was estimated by amplification of reference gene primers within the assay. Sequence reads were collapsed and filtered to measure the absolute abundance of every unique TCRbeta CDR3 rearrangement. For each sample, productive Simpson clonality was calculated by taking the square root of Simpson's diversity index across productive rearrangements. In its TCRdb copy, this immuneACCESS table keeps in-frame sequences only and misses some clones. Where compared with another copy, unresolved V genes explain less than half of these, and the others have no known cause. That table furnishes V, J and clone size, whereas the DNA furnished D and trimming. A total of 240,000 or so clones appear in this sample, about 86% of them only once. In total, the top ten clones hold roughly 10% of the sample.

What was sequenced was peripheral blood. This clonotype originated in a woman older than 75 with acute or convalescent COVID-19. The chain is encoded by TRBV2 joined to TRBJ1-6; TRBD1 matches 7 bases in the middle. CDR3 sequence: CASDRVSSPLHF. Read as DNA, the sequence is TGTGCCAGCGACAGGGTTTCTTCACCCCTCCACTTT.